This T cell receptor beta chain stems from a study of cytomegalovirus exposure and HLA in healthy donors. Study-level findings and limits: Clusters of TCRs from the first cohort tended to co-occur in the 110 or so validation repertoires (as a later analysis found).

Sequencing was performed with immunoSEQ multiplex PCR; in TCRdb, only in-frame clones are kept and a portion is missing. This sample yields around 350,000 clones, of which about nine tenths are seen a single time; roughly 0.75% belongs to the top ten. From germline, CDR1 is SNHLY and CDR2 FYNNEI. The CDR3 is 17 amino acids. On this clone itself: Its antigen remains unidentified. Sequence at one end of the junction differs from germline and may be a read error.

This rearrangement joins TRBV2 to TRBJ2-2; the D gene is possibly TRBD1 (6 bases). This TCR derives from a woman aged 18-35 years in good health and CMV-seronegative. The sample taken for sequencing was PBMCs. This CDR3 reads CASSFGYGQTKTGELFF. CDR3 nucleotides: TGTGCCAGCAGCTTCGGATACGGACAGACGAAGACCGGGGAGCTGTTTTTT.